The 15 T cell receptor beta chains presented below share a single source sample, sequenced in a study of T cell repertoires in cytomegalovirus infection. TCRdb re-called the reads through MiXCR, storing one row per CDR3 protein. The table records more than 150,000 distinct CDR3 sequences, roughly a fifth of them present only once. The sample was PBMCs. The receptors originated from a human donor in good health (CMV status not recorded). Some clones in this sample may be carry-over from other donors' samples.

This clonotype was picked up one time. V gene TRBV20-1 combines with J gene TRBJ2-7; 9 bases match TRBD1. The junction had 5 bases not matched to a gene; V was cut back by 3 bases and J by 5 bases. CDR1 and CDR2 from the germline V gene are DFQATT and SNEGSKA (reference sequence). The CDR3 runs 13 residues. As DNA, the CDR3 is TGCAGTGCTAGGCGGGACAGGGCCGACGAGCAGTACTTC. This sequence encodes CSARRDRADEQYF.

The chain has TRBV7-9 and TRBJ2-3, with TRBD2 matching 8 bases. In germline, CDR1 is SEHNR, CDR2 FQNEAQ (reference sequence). Trimming removed 2 bases from V and 3 bases from J; junction bases left unmatched: 7. CDR3 length: 16 residues. CDR3 protein: CASSLPVASGTDTQYF. CDR3 sequence (DNA): TGTGCCAGCAGCTTACCTGTGGCTAGCGGGACAGATACGCAGTATTTT.

This clonotype was found many times. The V call is TRBV6-1, the J call TRBJ1-6; D call uncertain. The germline V and J ends were trimmed by 8 bases and 10 bases, with 21 bases remaining between them. This CDR3 is built from 15 residues. Germline CDR1 reads MNHNS; CDR2 reads SASEGT. The CDR3, as DNA: TGTGCCAGCTCAAGTGTGGGTCTGCTTGGATCACCCCTCCACTTT. It specifies CASSSVGLLGSPLHF.

This clonotype was found a few times. This rearrangement joins TRBV2 to TRBJ2-2; TRBD1 might be the D (5 bases). The CDR3 consists of 15 residues. Trimming shortened V by 4 bases and J by 0 bases, and 9 bases separated the two germline ends. The germline gives CDR1 SNHLY, CDR2 FYNNEI. The CDR3 nucleotides are TGTGCCAGCAGTGTCGCGACAGCGAACACCGGGGAGCTGTTTTTT. Its translation is CASSVATANTGELFF.

At least ten counts were recorded for this clonotype. The rearrangement uses TRBV19 and TRBJ1-1; D might be TRBD1 (6 bases). CDR3 size: 14 residues. Deletions cut 4 bases from V and 1 base from J, with 10 bases between. CDR1 and CDR2 from the germline V gene are LNHDA and SQIVND (reference sequence). DNA for the CDR3: TGTGCCAGTAGTAAGGGGGACCCGAACACTGAAGCTTTCTTT. Its protein is CASSKGDPNTEAFF.

The chain combines TRBV6-2 or TRBV6-3 with TRBJ1-2; D unclear. The CDR3 runs to 16 residues. The germline V gene has CDR1 MNHEY and CDR2 SVGEGT. V lost 0 bases, J lost 3 bases, and 14 bases lay in between. CDR3 in amino acids: CASSYSLQRLYYGYTF. DNA for the CDR3: TGTGCCAGCAGTTACTCACTACAACGACTATACTATGGCTACACCTTC.

The rearrangement links TRBV19 to TRBJ2-2; TRBD2 aligns across 7 bases. The V gene's germline CDR1 is LNHDA and CDR2 SQIVND (reference sequence). The CDR3 sequence is 17 residues long. V lost 6 bases to trimming and J lost 0 bases; unmatched junction nucleotides: 10. CDR3 nucleotide sequence: TGTGCCAGTAGCCACGGACTAGGATTCGCGAACACCGGGGAGCTGTTTTTT. Encoded protein: CASSHGLGFANTGELFF. The full variable domain, completed using reference TRBV19 and TRBJ2-2, is DGGITQSPKYLFRKEGQNVTLSCEQNLNHDAMYWYRQDPGQGLRLIYYSQIVNDFQKGDIAEGYSVSREKKESFPLTVTSAQKNPTAFYLCASSHGLGFANTGELFFGEGSRLTVL.

The gene calls are TRBV2 and TRBJ1-2, with D unresolved. CDR3 length: 13 residues. Germline V gene lookup returns CDR1 SNHLY and CDR2 FYNNEI. The germline V and J ends were trimmed by 8 bases and 4 bases, with 14 bases remaining between them. The CDR3 bases are TGTGCCAGCTTTAGGACGTGGGGCTATGGCTACACCTTC. Protein sequence: CASFRTWGYGYTF.

This clonotype came up a few times. The J gene is TRBJ1-3, the V gene TRBV28; possible D gene TRBD1, 6 bases. V was pared by 6 bases and J by 0 bases, with 15 bases between. Germline V gene lookup returns CDR1 MDHEN and CDR2 SYDVKM. The CDR3 contains 16 residues. The CDR3 bases are TGTGCCAGCAGACGGACAGCCACGAACTCTGGAAACACCATATATTTT. It translates to CASRRTATNSGNTIYF.

This clonotype was detected ten times or more. The CDR3 spells CASSPTRSSNTEAFF. CDR3 nucleotides: TGTGCCAGCAGCCCTACACGGAGCTCGAACACTGAAGCTTTCTTT. V gene TRBV11-2 combines with J gene TRBJ1-1; D call uncertain. The CDR3 runs 15 residues. Trimming left V 5 bases short and J 1 base short, with 14 bases between. Germline loops: CDR1 SGHAT, CDR2 FQNNGV.

This clonotype was seen more than once but under ten times. The V call is TRBV7-3, the J call TRBJ2-3; 13 bases are shared with TRBD2. Germline V gives CDR1 SGHTA, CDR2 FQGTGA. The junction had 4 bases not matched to a gene; V was cut back by 5 bases and J by 2 bases. CDR3 length: 16 amino acids. The CDR3 loop is CASSVTSGGLTDTQYF. DNA of the CDR3: TGTGCCAGCAGCGTGACTAGCGGGGGGCTCACAGATACGCAGTATTTT.

The chain joins TRBV4-1 to TRBJ2-3; D uncertain. V was pared by 0 bases and J by 5 bases, with 6 bases between. Per germline, CDR1 MGHRA and CDR2 YSYEKL. The CDR3 spans 13 residues. The CDR3 DNA reads TGCGCCAGCAGCCAAGAGATTATAGATACGCAGTATTTT. The encoded protein is CASSQEIIDTQYF.

In its sample, this clonotype was seen a few times. The J gene is TRBJ1-5, the V gene TRBV12-3 or TRBV12-4; D unclear. Trimming shortened V by 5 bases and J by 0 bases, and 11 bases separated the two germline ends. This CDR3 is 15 amino acids long. Written as DNA, the CDR3 is TGTGCCAGCAGTCTGACGGATTATAGCAATCAGCCCCAGCATTTT. Its translation is CASSLTDYSNQPQHF.

This clonotype occurred a few times. This chain connects TRBV5-1 to TRBJ2-1; D is uncertain. Trimming stripped 0 bases from V and 7 bases from J, with 11 bases between. Germline V gene data show CDR1 as SGHRS and CDR2 as YFSETQ. This CDR3 has 14 residues. DNA of the CDR3: TGCGCCAGCAGCTTGGCCGAATTGGGGAATGAGCAGTTCTTC. It yields the protein CASSLAELGNEQFF.

This clonotype was found many times. J is TRBJ2-5 and V is TRBV7-3; tentatively, D is TRBD1 or TRBD2 (5 bases each). The CDR3 is 13 amino acids. Trimming stripped 5 bases from V and 5 bases from J, with 12 bases between. Germline V gives CDR1 SGHTA, CDR2 FQGTGA. The CDR3 is CASSLGVGETQYF. In DNA, the CDR3 is TGTGCCAGCAGCCTGGGGGTCGGGGAGACCCAGTACTTC.